The following is a TCR beta chain sequence with its context. The target antigen is unknown. This record comes from a study of blood T cells in healthy people across ages. Study-wide background: Per two T cells, about one barcoded beta molecule was captured through template switching.

Primed by a sample-barcoded 5' primer and a J-beta primer mix, a second PCR proceeded for about 7 to 12 cycles. MiXCR, run by TCRdb on the 5' RACE reads, gives a single entry per CDR3 protein. The table records roughly 1,500,000 distinct CDR3 sequences, 42% of them present only once. Study-level results: The unknown donor CMV status may have confounded expanded clonotype changes.

Trimming left V 4 bases short and J 2 bases short, with 6 bases between. The CDR3 extends over 13 amino acids. The specimen was blood. The sequence came from a woman between 18 and 29 years old in good health. The chain joins TRBV12-3 or TRBV12-4 to TRBJ1-5; D unclear. The CDR3 coding sequence is TGTGCCAGCAGTTCCGCTGGCAATCAGCCCCAGCATTTT. Residues: CASSSAGNQPQHF.